These 20 T cell receptor beta chains were all obtained from the same sample, sequenced in a study of blood T cell repertoires in COVID-19 (dated by TCRdb to 2020 to 2021). Libraries were constructed by the immunoSEQ multiplex PCR assay. TCRdb holds this immuneACCESS table with in-frame rearrangements only. Some clones are missing; in checked studies, unresolved V genes explain under half, and the rest has no known cause. This sample comprises tens of thousands of clones, about 81% of them detected only once. About 27% of the sample belongs to the ten largest clones. The sequenced material came from peripheral blood. These receptors were taken from a woman of 80 years or more with COVID-19, enrolled during active disease.

The V call is TRBV29-1, the J call TRBJ2-7; 8 bases agree with TRBD1. V was pared by 7 bases and J by 2 bases, with 4 bases of the junction left unmatched. The CDR3 extends over 12 amino acids. The germline gives CDR1 SQVTM, CDR2 ANQGSEA. The DNA for the CDR3 is TGCAGCGCCCGACAGGGGCCCTACGAGCAGTACTTC. Translated: CSARQGPYEQYF.

This chain joins TRBV5-3 and TRBJ1-3, with D tentatively TRBD1 (5 bases). TRBV5-3 has ORF status, its function being uncertain. Between the trimmed V and J ends, which lost 1 base and 9 bases, there was a span of 17 bases. The CDR3 spans 15 residues. CDR3: CARSLFRQPGGTIYF. CDR3 nucleotide sequence: TGTGCCAGAAGCTTGTTTCGACAGCCCGGGGGCACCATATATTTT.

The chain combines TRBV19 with TRBJ1-5; D is ambiguous. V shed 1 base and J shed 4 bases, with 5 bases lying between them. This CDR3 region has 13 residues. Germline CDR1 and CDR2: LNHDA and SQIVND (reference sequence). Here the CDR3 DNA reads TGTGCCAGTAGTATAGTCCTGAATCAGCCCCAGCATTTT. It encodes CASSIVLNQPQHF.

The chain recombines TRBV30 with TRBJ1-4, with D perhaps TRBD1 (5 bases). Germline V gives CDR1 GTSNPN, CDR2 SVGIG (reference sequence). The CDR3 sequence is 16 residues long. The CDR3: CATTGAWGGVNEKLFF. In DNA, the CDR3 is TGTGCAACCACCGGGGCTTGGGGGGGGGTTAATGAAAAACTGTTTTTT.

The chain employs TRBV7-8 and TRBJ2-1; 12 bases are shared with TRBD2. Germline assignment: CDR1 SGHVS and CDR2 FQNEAQ. The CDR3 loop spans 16 amino acids. V gave up 2 bases and J gave up 9 bases; unmatched junction bases: 8. Written as DNA, the CDR3 is TGTGCCAGCAGCTTAAGTCCTAGCGGGAGGGCCTTTGAGCAGTTCTTC. Its translation is CASSLSPSGRAFEQFF.

V and J are TRBV5-1 and TRBJ1-4, with D maybe TRBD1 (5 bases). V was pared by 1 base and J by 6 bases, with 16 bases between. Germline V CDR1 and CDR2: SGHRS, YFSETQ. The CDR3 contains 16 residues. The CDR3 is CASSLSAGRIDEKLFF. In DNA, the CDR3 is TGCGCCAGCAGCTTGAGTGCAGGGCGGATTGATGAAAAACTGTTTTTT.

This clone was picked up many times. The rearrangement joins TRBV27 to TRBJ2-5, with D perhaps matching TRBD2 (6 bases). This CDR3 has 14 residues. V shed 5 bases and J shed 5 bases, with 15 bases lying between them. CDR1 and CDR2 (germline): MNHEY, SMNVEV (reference sequence). The DNA for the CDR3 is TGTGCCAGCAGTCCGGGACTTCTGCCGGAGACCCAGTACTTC. The encoded protein is CASSPGLLPETQYF.

The J gene is TRBJ2-2, the V gene TRBV6-6, with D maybe TRBD1 (5 bases). CDR1 is MNHNY, CDR2 SVGAGI, per germline (reference sequence). This CDR3 contains 14 residues. V was trimmed by 4 bases and J by 5 bases, leaving 11 bases between them. This CDR3 is CASSSWKGTGELFF. For the CDR3, the DNA is TGTGCCAGCAGTTCATGGAAGGGGACCGGGGAGCTGTTTTTT.

The chain joins TRBV15 to TRBJ2-1; 14 bases agree with TRBD2. This CDR3 has 16 residues. With 3 bases clipped from V and 7 bases from J, the junction kept 5 bases outside the gene matches. CDR1 is LNHNV and CDR2 is YYDKDF in the germline V gene (reference sequence). CDR3 coding DNA: TGTGCCACCAGCAGTTCCGGGACTAGCGGGAGAAATGAGCAGTTCTTC. Protein product: CATSSSGTSGRNEQFF.

The V call is TRBV11-2, the J call TRBJ1-4; 9 nucleotides line up with TRBD1. Germline CDR1 SGHAT, CDR2 FQNNGV. V shed 5 bases and J 7 bases; nucleotides not matched to a gene: 14. This CDR3 is built from 17 residues. CDR3 bases: TGTGCCAGCAGCCAACGGACTTCAGGGACAGGGCTTGAAAAACTGTTTTTT. Its protein product is CASSQRTSGTGLEKLFF.

The chain is built from TRBV27 and TRBJ2-3; 7 bases fit TRBD2. CDR3 length equals 13 residues. Germline V CDR1 and CDR2: MNHEY, SMNVEV (reference sequence). With 7 bases clipped from V and 3 bases from J, the junction kept 4 bases outside the gene matches. CDR3 DNA sequence: TGTGCCAGCAAAGCGGGATTTACAGATACGCAGTATTTT. Protein product: CASKAGFTDTQYF.

This chain uses TRBV4-1 with TRBJ2-1; 9 bases align to TRBD1. Germline V CDR1 and CDR2: MGHRA, YSYEKL. J was trimmed by 8 bases and V by 4 bases; bases with no gene match: 12. The CDR3 runs to 16 residues. CDR3 DNA: TGCGCCAGCAGCCCCGACAGGGGGAGATCTCATGATGAGCAGTTCTTC. Its protein product is CASSPDRGRSHDEQFF.

This clone appeared a few times. V usage is TRBV19 and J usage is TRBJ1-5; 10 bases are shared with TRBD1. The trim removed 4 bases at V and 2 bases at J, leaving 8 bases unmatched. This CDR3 has 17 amino acids. Germline V lookup: CDR1 LNHDA, CDR2 SQIVND (reference sequence). CDR3 bases: TGTGCCAGTAGTACGGCCCGGGACAGGGGCGGCAATCAGCCCCAGCATTTT. Translating gives CASSTARDRGGNQPQHF. The complete variable domain, with remaining parts taken from reference TRBV19 and TRBJ1-5, reads DGGITQSPKYLFRKEGQNVTLSCEQNLNHDAMYWYRQDPGQGLRLIYYSQIVNDFQKGDIAEGYSVSREKKESFPLTVTSAQKNPTAFYLCASSTARDRGGNQPQHFGDGTRLSIL.

This clone showed up just a few times. V and J are TRBV27 and TRBJ1-2; TRBD1 matches at 7 bases. The CDR3 length is 13 residues. Germline assignment: CDR1 MNHEY and CDR2 SMNVEV (reference sequence). The trim removed 4 bases at V and 5 bases at J, leaving 4 bases unmatched. The CDR3 reads CASSSTGLYGYTF. The CDR3 nucleotides read TGTGCCAGCAGTTCGACAGGGCTTTATGGCTACACCTTC.

The CDR3, as DNA: TGTGCCAGCAGTCCCCGGACAGGGGGCTACGAGCAGTACTTC. Residues: CASSPRTGGYEQYF. The chain joins TRBV27 to TRBJ2-7, with 10 bases matching TRBD1. The CDR3 runs to 14 residues. Germline V lookup: CDR1 MNHEY, CDR2 SMNVEV (reference sequence). V shed 5 bases, J shed 3 bases, and the junction held 4 bases outside the gene matches.

This chain joins TRBV4-1 and TRBJ1-4; D perhaps matches TRBD1 (5 bases). This CDR3 contains 15 residues. Trimming left V 5 bases short and J 7 bases short, with 17 bases between. Germline V gives CDR1 MGHRA, CDR2 YSYEKL. This CDR3 reads CASSKGAGTSEKLFF. The DNA of the CDR3 is TGCGCCAGCAGCAAAGGGGCAGGGACTTCTGAAAAACTGTTTTTT.

In DNA form, the CDR3 reads TGCGCCAGCAACCAGGGGGCCTCTGGGGCCAACGTCCTGACTTTC. Its protein is CASNQGASGANVLTF. The V call is TRBV5-1, the J call TRBJ2-6; 8 positions match TRBD1. CDR1 and CDR2 from the germline V gene are SGHRS and YFSETQ. The CDR3 consists of 15 residues. V shed 6 bases, J shed 0 bases, and the junction held 2 bases outside the gene matches.

The chain recombines TRBV5-6 with TRBJ2-2, with TRBD2 matching over 11 bases. In germline, CDR1 is SGHDT, CDR2 YYEEEE. The CDR3 covers 17 residues. Losses at the gene ends were 3 bases for V and 5 bases for J; bases not matched to a gene: 9. The CDR3 sequence: CASSWGLAVVGTGELFF. CDR3 coding DNA: TGTGCCAGCAGCTGGGGACTAGCGGTAGTTGGAACCGGGGAGCTGTTTTTT. Full variable domain (rest looked up from reference TRBV5-6 and TRBJ2-2): DAGVTQSPTHLIKTRGQQVTLRCSPKSGHDTVSWYQQALGQGPQFIFQYYEEEERQRGNFPDRFSGHQFPNYSSELNVNALLLGDSALYLCASSWGLAVVGTGELFFGEGSRLTVL.

CDR3 coding DNA: TGTGCCAGCAGTCAACAGGTTACAAGCACAGATACGCAGTATTTT. It translates to CASSQQVTSTDTQYF. The J gene is TRBJ2-3, the V gene TRBV6-6; possibly TRBD1 for D (5 bases). Trimming stripped 5 bases from V and 0 bases from J, with 12 bases between. The V gene's germline CDR1 is MNHNY and CDR2 SVGAGI (reference sequence). There are 15 residues in the CDR3.

The chain employs TRBV15 and TRBJ2-7; D perhaps matches TRBD2 (5 bases). The V and J ends lost 0 bases and 5 bases respectively, with 11 bases between them. Per the germline V gene, CDR1 is LNHNV and CDR2 is YYDKDF (reference sequence). The CDR3 length is 14 residues. CDR3 sequence: CATSRDLASHEQYF. The CDR3 DNA reads TGTGCCACCAGCAGAGATTTAGCGTCCCACGAGCAGTACTTC.